A single T cell receptor (beta chain) is shown here with its context. Some clones are missing from TCRdb's copy, which holds only in-frame ones; the method was immunoSEQ multiplex PCR. Of under 95,000 clones listed, roughly nine tenths were seen once; the top ten hold approximately 3%. This sample was included in a study of T cell responses to AZD1222 COVID-19 vaccine. CDR1 is LNHDA and CDR2 is SQIVND in the germline V gene (reference sequence). The length of the CDR3 is 14 residues. The V and J ends lost 3 bases and 0 bases respectively, with 6 bases between them. The material was peripheral blood, obtained on day 0 of AZD1222 vaccination. The genes are TRBV19 and TRBJ2-1; D is undetermined. The sequence was collected from an adult in good health. As DNA, the CDR3 is TGTGCCAGTAGTATCGGTAGCTCCTACAATGAGCAGTTCTTC. It codes for CASSIGSSYNEQFF.